This T cell receptor beta chain was obtained from a study of T cell clones after liver transplantation. This clone was seen a handful of times. CDR1 MDHEN and CDR2 SYDVKM come from the germline V gene. The CDR3 spans 14 residues. V dropped 3 bases and J dropped 5 bases, with 11 bases sitting between them. Data came from immunoSEQ multiplex PCR; TCRdb stores just in-frame clones and leaves some out. The sample records about 9,200 clones, around four fifths being singletons. The material sequenced was CD8+ T cells from blood, taken at the 22-month timepoint. The sequence was collected from a human patient who received a liver transplant. Some T cells here may be from the graft donor. This chain joins TRBV28 and TRBJ1-5; D possibly corresponds to TRBD1 (5 bases). CDR3 sequence reads: CASSLKGPYQPQHF. The CDR3 DNA reads as TGTGCCAGCAGTTTGAAGGGGCCCTATCAGCCCCAGCATTTT.